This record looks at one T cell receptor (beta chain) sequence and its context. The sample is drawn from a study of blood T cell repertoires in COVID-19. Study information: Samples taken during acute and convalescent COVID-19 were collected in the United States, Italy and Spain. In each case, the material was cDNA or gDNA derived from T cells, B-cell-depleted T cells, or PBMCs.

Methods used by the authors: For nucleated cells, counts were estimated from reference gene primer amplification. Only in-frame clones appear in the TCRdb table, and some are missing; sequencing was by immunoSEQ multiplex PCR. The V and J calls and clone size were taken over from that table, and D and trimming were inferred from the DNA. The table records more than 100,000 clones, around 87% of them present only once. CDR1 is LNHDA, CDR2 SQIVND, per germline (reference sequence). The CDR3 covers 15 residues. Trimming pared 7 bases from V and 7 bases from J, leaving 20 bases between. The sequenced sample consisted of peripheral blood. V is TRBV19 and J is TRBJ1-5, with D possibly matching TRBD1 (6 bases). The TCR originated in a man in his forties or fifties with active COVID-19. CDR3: CASKRAGEIRQPQHF. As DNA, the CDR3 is TGTGCCAGTAAGAGGGCAGGGGAGATTCGCCAGCCCCAGCATTTT.